This T cell receptor beta chain is from a study of regulatory T cells in long-lasting Graves disease. Whole-study findings and limits: Newly diagnosed patients had higher TCR diversity than persistent Graves' patients did. More public clonotypes were shared by persistent patients (about 3,000) than by new patients (fewer than 1,000).

This clonotype was observed many times. Its antigen is still unknown. V was clipped by 6 bases and J by 1 base, with 3 bases between them. CDR1 MDHEN and CDR2 SYDVKM come from the germline V gene. The CDR3 loop spans 12 amino acids. The time point here: persistent/refractory GD, antithyroid drugs over 5 years with positive TRAb. Following extraction of RNA from PBMCs, that RNA was used to make the TCR library. Graves' disease diagnoses followed American Thyroid Association guidelines. Construction of TCR beta libraries relied on iRepertoire HTBI primers and on Arm-PCR targeting CDR3 regions. One entry per CDR3 protein results from TCRdb running MiXCR on the multiplex PCR reads. The sample shows 400,000 to 500,000 distinct CDR3 sequences, 20% to 25% of them seen only once.

The V call is TRBV28, the J call TRBJ2-2; D gene uncertain. The origin of this receptor is a female donor with Graves disease. The material sequenced was peripheral blood mononuclear cells (PBMCs), taken when the disease was refractory, from a patient treated with antithyroid drugs. CDR3: CASSGNTGELFF. The CDR3 nucleotides are TGTGCCAGCAGCGGGAACACCGGGGAGCTGTTTTTT.